This is a list of T cell receptor beta chains from one sample in a study of blood T cells in healthy people across ages. MiXCR, run by TCRdb on the 5' RACE reads, gives a single entry per CDR3 protein. The data show about 680,000 distinct CDR3 sequences, with roughly 49% seen just once and around a third held by the top ten. Sequenced: blood. These receptors all stem from a woman in her sixties in good health. The CDR3 runs from the conserved cysteine through the conserved F or W. Fields, in order: V gene, J gene, clone size, D gene, CDR3 DNA, CDR3 protein. D genes are given only for firm matches. Size is stated for part of the rows, as once, few or many counts, or as a class when the clone is expanded.

>TRBV27|TRBJ2-7|few|TRBD2
TGTGCCAGCAGTAGAGCGGGAATGACCTACGAGCAGTACTTC
CASSRAGMTYEQYF
>TRBV6-1|TRBJ1-5|-|-
TGTGCCAGCAGTTATCATACAGTCGACAATCAGCCCCAGCATTTT
CASSYHTVDNQPQHF
>TRBV10-3|TRBJ2-7|few|-
TGTGCCATCAGTGAGTCGAAGGAGGGGAGAGGCTGGGAGCAGTACTTC
CAISESKEGRGWEQYF
>TRBV5-5|TRBJ1-5|once|-
TGTGCCAGCTCCTCCGGAGGAGGGGGAAATCAGCCCCAGCATTTT
CASSSGGGGNQPQHF
>TRBV25-1|TRBJ1-2|few|-
TGTGCCAGCAGTCCGACTGAGGCCCTCGAGTTGATCTATGGCTACACCTTC
CASSPTEALELIYGYTF
>TRBV6-2/TRBV6-3|TRBJ1-1|-|-
TGTGCCAGCACGGAGTACATGAACACTGAAGCTTTCTTT
CASTEYMNTEAFF
>TRBV27|TRBJ2-7|-|TRBD2
TGTGCCAGCAGTCGGGGGGACTGGTCCTACGAGCAGTACTTC
CASSRGDWSYEQYF
>TRBV4-3|TRBJ2-5|-|TRBD2
TGCGCCAGCAGCCTTCATAGCGGGGCCGGGGAGACCCAGTACTTC
CASSLHSGAGETQYF
>TRBV20-1|TRBJ2-1|-|-
TGCAGTGCTAGAGATATGAAAGACTCCTACAATGAGCAGTTCTTC
CSARDMKDSYNEQFF
>TRBV7-3|TRBJ1-1|-|-
TGTGCCAGCAGTTTTACGGGACTTAAGAACACTGAAGCTTTCTTT
CASSFTGLKNTEAFF
>TRBV28|TRBJ1-2|once|-
TGTGCCAGCAGTTCGGGGGGCACGCTTTATGGCTACACCTTC
CASSSGGTLYGYTF
>TRBV20-1|TRBJ2-5|-|-
TGCAGTGCTAGATCAGACAACCAAGAGACCCAGTACTTC
CSARSDNQETQYF
>TRBV27|TRBJ2-7|-|TRBD1
TGTGCCAGCAGCCGGGACAGCTCATGGCCTTACGAGCAGTACTTC
CASSRDSSWPYEQYF
>TRBV29-1|TRBJ1-2|-|-
TGCAGCGCCGACCCTCCGGGACACTATGGCTACACCTTC
CSADPPGHYGYTF
>TRBV7-3|TRBJ2-1|-|-
TGTGCCAGCAGCAAAACGGGTTTTACTGAGCAGTTCTTC
CASSKTGFTEQFF
>TRBV15|TRBJ2-4|few|-
TGTGCCACCAGCAGAGACGGGGGGCAGGCCAAAAACATTCAGTACTTC
CATSRDGGQAKNIQYF
>TRBV5-1|TRBJ2-1|-|-
TGCGCCAGCACAGCAGGGAATGAGCAGTTCTTC
CASTAGNEQFF
>TRBV20-1|TRBJ1-1|once|TRBD1
TGCAGTGCTAGAGGGCAGGGGGCGGCTTTCTTT
CSARGQGAAFF
>TRBV30|TRBJ1-2|-|-
TGTGCCTGGAACTTAGGGGGTTTGGGCTATGGCTACACCTTC
CAWNLGGLGYGYTF
>TRBV5-1|TRBJ2-6|-|TRBD1
TGCGCCAGCAGTTCACAGGGGTGGGCTGGGGCCAACGTCCTGACTTTC
CASSSQGWAGANVLTF
>TRBV27|TRBJ1-2|few|TRBD1
TGTGCCAGCAGTTTATTCTCAGACAGGGGCCTTTATGGTGGCTACACCTTC
CASSLFSDRGLYGGYTF
>TRBV29-1|TRBJ2-7|many|-
TGCAGCGTTGGGGAGACAGCGCTCTACGAGCAGTACTTC
CSVGETALYEQYF
>TRBV29-1|TRBJ1-4|-|-
TGCAGCGTTGACAGGGGCGGTGAAAAACTGTTTTTT
CSVDRGGEKLFF
>TRBV28|TRBJ1-5|many|-
TGTGCCAGCACGTGGCAGAGGGGACAGCCCCAGCATTTT
CASTWQRGQPQHF
>TRBV28|TRBJ1-1|-|-
TGTGCCAGCAGTTCCATGACCGAGGCTACTTCTGAAGCTTTCTTT
CASSSMTEATSEAFF
>TRBV6-2/TRBV6-3|TRBJ2-7|few|-
TGTGCCAGCAGCGACGTGCCCTACGAGCAGTACTTC
CASSDVPYEQYF
>TRBV20-1|TRBJ2-3|-|-
TGCAGTGTGACGAGCGGGTTGGGCACAGATACGCAGTATTTT
CSVTSGLGTDTQYF
>TRBV7-9|TRBJ2-7|-|TRBD1
TGTGCCAGCAGCTCAGCCCGGGGACAGGGCTACTACGAGCAGTACTTC
CASSSARGQGYYEQYF
>TRBV5-6|TRBJ2-1|-|-
TGTGCCAGCAGCTTTCCCTTCGGGTATACGGACAATGAGCAGTTCTTC
CASSFPFGYTDNEQFF
>TRBV27|TRBJ2-3|-|-
TGTGCCAGCAGTTTGCGGGGAGACGGGTCAGATACGCAGTATTTT
CASSLRGDGSDTQYF
>TRBV5-8|TRBJ2-7|few|TRBD2
TGTGCCAGCAGCTTATCTAGCGGGAGCCACGAGCAGTACTTC
CASSLSSGSHEQYF
>TRBV6-6|TRBJ2-7|-|-
TGTGCCAGCAGTCCCTCCCGCGGGGTGACCGAGCAGTACTTC
CASSPSRGVTEQYF
>TRBV15|TRBJ1-1|-|-
TGTGCCACCAGCAGAGAGTTAGATCGGGCAGGAACTACGAACACTGAAGCTTTCTTT
CATSRELDRAGTTNTEAFF
>TRBV4-3|TRBJ2-7|few|-
TGCGCCAGCAGCCATTCCAGGGGGGACTACGAGCAGTACTTC
CASSHSRGDYEQYF
>TRBV6-2/TRBV6-3|TRBJ2-5|-|-
TGTGCCAGCAGTACCCGACAGACCCGGGAGACCCAGTACTTC
CASSTRQTRETQYF
>TRBV7-2|TRBJ2-1|few|TRBD2
TGTGCCAGCAGCCCCCGAGGATTAGCGGGAGATGAGCAGTTCTTC
CASSPRGLAGDEQFF
>TRBV27|TRBJ2-7|-|-
TGTGCCAGCAGTTCGCAATCCGGGACCTACTACGAGCAGTACTTC
CASSSQSGTYYEQYF
>TRBV7-2|TRBJ2-7|-|-
TGTGCCAGCAGGCCGGCCGGGGCTTACTCCTACAATGAGCAGTACTTC
CASRPAGAYSYNEQYF
>TRBV4-2|TRBJ2-7|few|-
TGTGCCAGCAGCCAAGATCTTACAGGTTCCTACGAGCAGTACTTC
CASSQDLTGSYEQYF
>TRBV15|TRBJ2-6|once|-
TGTGCCACCAGCCTCCTTGATCGGGCAGGAGCAAACGTCCTGACTTTC
CATSLLDRAGANVLTF
>TRBV10-3|TRBJ2-7|-|TRBD1
TGTGCCACGGGACAGCAAACCTACGAGCAGTACTTC
CATGQQTYEQYF
>TRBV16|TRBJ2-5|few|-
TGTGCCAGCAGCCCCTTCAGGGAAGAGACCCAGTACTTC
CASSPFREETQYF
>TRBV20-1|TRBJ2-1|-|TRBD2
TGCAGTGCTAGAGCGGGAAGCGGGAGGGCCCTTTTCTACAATGAGCAGTTCTTC
CSARAGSGRALFYNEQFF
>TRBV12-3/TRBV12-4|TRBJ1-2|-|-
TGTGCCAGCAGTTGGGGACCTGACAGGCAGTCGAGGCGCACCTTC
CASSWGPDRQSRRTF
>TRBV2|TRBJ1-4|-|-
TGTGCCAGCACTAAGAAACTGAATGAAAAACTGTTTTTT
CASTKKLNEKLFF
>TRBV7-2|TRBJ2-3|-|TRBD2
TGTGCCAGCAGCCCGAGACTAGCGGGGCCGGCCACAGATACGCAGTATTTT
CASSPRLAGPATDTQYF
>TRBV12-3/TRBV12-4|TRBJ2-1|few|TRBD2
TGTGCCAGCAGTTTTAGGGGACTAGCAGGTCTTCTACAATACAATGAGCAGTTCTTC
CASSFRGLAGLLQYNEQFF
>TRBV5-1|TRBJ2-5|-|TRBD2
TGCGCCAGCAGTCCACTAGCGGGAGGGGAGGAGACCCAGTACTTC
CASSPLAGGEETQYF
>TRBV29-1|TRBJ1-5|many|-
TGCAGCGTTGGGCAGGGTGATCAGCCCCAGCATTTT
CSVGQGDQPQHF
>TRBV27|TRBJ2-1|few|TRBD2
TGTGCCAGCGGGGGACTAGCGGCCAACCCGGTCAATGAGCAGTTCTTC
CASGGLAANPVNEQFF
>TRBV24-1|TRBJ2-3|-|-
TGTGCCACCAGTGGTCCCCCCTGGTTAACTAGCACAGATACGCAGTATTTT
CATSGPPWLTSTDTQYF
>TRBV28|TRBJ1-2|-|TRBD1
TGTGCCAGCAGTCTCTCGACAGGGCCTCTCTATGGCTACACCTTC
CASSLSTGPLYGYTF
>TRBV3-1|TRBJ2-1|few|TRBD2
TGTGCCAGCAGCCAAGAAGGCGGGAGGGCCGATGAGCAGTTCTTC
CASSQEGGRADEQFF
>TRBV28|TRBJ2-3|-|TRBD1
TGTGCCAGCAGGGGGACAGGGGGTTACGATACGCAGTATTTT
CASRGTGGYDTQYF
>TRBV28|TRBJ2-1|-|TRBD2
TGTGCCAGCAGTTTATCTGTCCTAGCGGGGGACAATGAGCAGTTCTTC
CASSLSVLAGDNEQFF